The source of this T cell receptor (beta chain) is a study of memory B cells and T cells in multiple sclerosis. Whole-study findings and limits: Normalization was needed because clone-set size differences affected shared clonotype counts.

After stimulus-free culture, autoproliferating CFSE-dim and non-proliferating CFSE-high T cells were sequenced separately. Cultures began with fewer than 5.5x10^7 CFSE-labeled PBMCs, unstimulated for 6 to 8 days, with replicate wells pooled. The assay was immunoSEQ multiplex PCR, and TCRdb's table has in-frame clones only and misses some. The sample comprises 30,000 or so clones, roughly 82% of which are singletons, and 2% to 3% rests with the top ten. Turning to this clone: Its antigen is still unknown.

V lost 1 base, J lost 0 bases, and 1 base stayed unmatched. Germline V gene data show CDR1 as SGHAT and CDR2 as FQNNGV. The CDR3 has 15 residues. The clonotype was recovered from a human donor with multiple sclerosis. V and J are TRBV11-2 and TRBJ2-5; 8 nucleotides align to TRBD1. Sequencing input: PBMCs from blood kept in culture. The CDR3 bases are TGTGCCAGCAGCTTAGGGACAGGGTACCAAGAGACCCAGTACTTC. It yields the protein CASSLGTGYQETQYF.